This TCR beta chain was captured in a study of blood T cell repertoires in COVID-19. Produced via immunoSEQ multiplex PCR; TCRdb's table is partial and in-frame only. In the table there are more than 45,000 clones, about 90% of which are singletons. The CDR3 extends over 13 amino acids. Trimming pared 5 bases from V and 4 bases from J, leaving 12 bases between. From germline, CDR1 is SGHAT and CDR2 FQNNGV. The sample taken for sequencing was peripheral blood. The chain employs TRBV11-2 and TRBJ2-7, with D tentatively TRBD1 (6 bases). The clonotype originates from a human donor in a cohort sampled during active COVID-19. CDR3 bases: TGTGCCAGCAGCCACGGACAGATATACGAGCAGTACTTC. Translation gives CASSHGQIYEQYF.